This T cell receptor (beta chain) was sequenced in a study of radiotherapy plus CTLA-4 blockade in lung cancer. Regarding the study as a whole: Tumor-derived TCR clones expanded in blood after radiotherapy plus ipilimumab. Among reported predictors of response, early blood T cell clone dynamics with interferon-beta performed best.

Profiling relied on immunoSEQ multiplex PCR, and the TCRdb table lists in-frame clones only, not all of them. The table has 70,000 to 90,000 clones, under 90% seen once. This CDR3 region has 16 residues. The germline CDR1 and CDR2 sequences are MNHEY and SMNVEV (reference sequence). V lost 1 base and J lost 7, with 16 bases in between. Worth noting for this clone: Its cognate antigen is unknown.

The J gene is TRBJ1-4, the V gene TRBV27; D ambiguous. The clonotype comes from a human donor with non-small cell lung cancer who had stable disease on radiotherapy plus ipilimumab. The sequenced sample was peripheral blood, obtained from a patient treated with radiotherapy plus ipilimumab. CDR3: CASSLLGPPWGEKLFF. The CDR3 DNA reads as TGTGCCAGCAGTTTATTGGGCCCCCCTTGGGGTGAAAAACTGTTTTTT.